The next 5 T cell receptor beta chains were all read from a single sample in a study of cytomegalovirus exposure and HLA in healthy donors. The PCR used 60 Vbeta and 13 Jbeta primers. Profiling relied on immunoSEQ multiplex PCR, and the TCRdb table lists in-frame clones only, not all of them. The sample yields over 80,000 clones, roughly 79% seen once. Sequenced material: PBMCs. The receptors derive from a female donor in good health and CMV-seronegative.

The CDR3 nucleotides are TGTGCCAGCAGCTTAGCCTCTTCCTCGCGTACCATATATTTT. It encodes CASSLASSSRTIYF. V gene TRBV7-8 combines with J gene TRBJ1-3; D is unresolved. V was shortened by 0 bases and J by 10 bases, with 13 bases between the two germline ends. This CDR3 region has 14 residues. CDR1 and CDR2 (germline): SGHVS, FQNEAQ.

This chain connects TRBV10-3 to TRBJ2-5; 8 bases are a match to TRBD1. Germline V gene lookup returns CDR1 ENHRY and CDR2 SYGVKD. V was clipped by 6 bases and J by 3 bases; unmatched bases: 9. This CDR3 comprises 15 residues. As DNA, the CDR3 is TGTGCCATCAGCGACCCGGGACAGGCCAAAGAGACCCAGTACTTC. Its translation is CAISDPGQAKETQYF.

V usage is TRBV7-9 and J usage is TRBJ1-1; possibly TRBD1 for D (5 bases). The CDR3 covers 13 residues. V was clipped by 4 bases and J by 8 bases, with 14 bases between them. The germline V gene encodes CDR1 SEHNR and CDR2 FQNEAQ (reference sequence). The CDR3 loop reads CASSSEAGGEAFF. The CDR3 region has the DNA TGTGCCAGCAGCTCGGAGGCTGGGGGGGAAGCTTTCTTT.

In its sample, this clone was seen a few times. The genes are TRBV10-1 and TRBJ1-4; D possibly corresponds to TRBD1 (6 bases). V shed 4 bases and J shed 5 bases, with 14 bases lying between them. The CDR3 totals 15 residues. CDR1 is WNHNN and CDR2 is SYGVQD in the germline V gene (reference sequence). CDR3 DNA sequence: TGCGCCAGCAGTGTCGATGGGGACACGAATGAAAAACTGTTTTTT. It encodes CASSVDGDTNEKLFF.

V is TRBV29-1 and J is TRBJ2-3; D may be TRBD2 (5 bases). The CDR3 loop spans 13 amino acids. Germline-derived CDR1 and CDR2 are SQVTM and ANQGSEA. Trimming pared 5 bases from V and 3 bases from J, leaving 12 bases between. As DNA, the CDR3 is TGCAGCGTTACCGGGGTTGGAACAGATACGCAGTATTTT. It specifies CSVTGVGTDTQYF.